This TCR beta chain was identified during a study of response to subunit inactivated influenza vaccine. In TCRdb, the RT-PCR reads were re-called with MiXCR into one record per CDR3 protein. In the table there are approximately 530,000 distinct CDR3 sequences, under 8.5% of which are singletons. General observations from the study: The authors proposed limited new T cell recruitment per seasonal influenza vaccination.

This clonotype was detected ten times or more. Its specificity is unknown. This specimen consisted of PBMCs from blood, obtained less than 30 months after vaccination. The clonotype was recovered from a man aged 45 to 70 who received an inactivated influenza vaccine.

The CDR3 DNA reads TGTGCGGCAGGAGGTGGAAAAGAGACCCAGTACTTC. It is translated as CAAGGGKETQYF. The rearrangement links TRBV3-1 to TRBJ2-5, with D possibly TRBD2 on 5 matching bases. This CDR3 has 12 amino acids. Germline CDR1 and CDR2: LGHDT and YNNKEL (reference sequence).